The 21 T cell receptor beta chains in this list originate from one sample, sequenced in a study of blood T cell repertoires in COVID-19. Sequencing used immunoSEQ multiplex PCR; TCRdb keeps in-frame clones, though not all of them. The sample contains under 300,000 clones, 81% of which appear only once. The sequenced sample consisted of peripheral blood. These TCRs come from a woman aged 60-75 years with active or convalescent COVID-19.

This clone showed up just a few times. The V gene is TRBV7-9, the J gene TRBJ1-6, with 9 bases lining up with TRBD1. V gave up 5 bases and J gave up 2 bases; unmatched junction bases: 10. This CDR3 has 18 residues. Germline CDR1 and CDR2: SEHNR and FQNEAQ (reference sequence). The CDR3 DNA reads TGTGCCAGCAGCCATATCCGGGACAGGGTACCCTATAATTCACCCCTCCACTTT. Protein product: CASSHIRDRVPYNSPLHF.

This rearrangement joins TRBV29-1 to TRBJ2-7; 9 bases match TRBD1. The length of the CDR3 is 12 residues. Per the germline V gene, CDR1 is SQVTM and CDR2 is ANQGSEA. V was clipped by 6 bases and J by 3 bases; unmatched bases: 3. The CDR3 DNA sequence: TGCAGCGTGGGGACAGGGAACTACGAGCAGTACTTC. It encodes CSVGTGNYEQYF.

The chain combines TRBV2 with TRBJ1-5; D is unresolved. V lost 1 base, J lost 2 bases, and 6 bases lay in between. The V gene's germline CDR1 is SNHLY and CDR2 FYNNEI. The length of the CDR3 is 14 residues. The CDR3 DNA sequence: TGTGCCAGCAGTGAAGAACGAGGCAATCAGCCCCAGCATTTT. The encoded protein is CASSEERGNQPQHF. Together with reference TRBV2 and TRBJ1-5, the CDR3 gives the full variable domain: EPEVTQTPSHQVTQMGQEVILRCVPISNHLYFYWYRQILGQKVEFLVSFYNNEISEKSEIFDDQFSVERPDGSNFTLKIRSTKLEDSAMYFCASSEERGNQPQHFGDGTRLSIL.

The rearrangement links TRBV2 to TRBJ2-5; 8 bases map to TRBD1. The length of the CDR3 is 14 residues. V lost 11 bases, J lost 4 bases, and 12 bases stayed unmatched. Germline V gene sequence: CDR1 SNHLY, CDR2 FYNNEI. The CDR3 DNA follows: TGTGCCGGGGCCCGGGGACAGGCGCCAGAGACCCAGTACTTC. This translates into CAGARGQAPETQYF.

This chain uses TRBV24-1 with TRBJ2-1; TRBD2 aligns across 12 bases. The CDR3 covers 16 residues. V dropped 4 bases and J dropped 7; count of bases not matched to a gene: 7. CDR1 and CDR2 (germline): KGHDR, SFDVKD. CDR3 region: CATSDRATSGGNEQFF. In DNA, the CDR3 is TGTGCCACCAGTGACCGAGCGACTAGCGGGGGAAATGAGCAGTTCTTC.

This clone has a single count. This rearrangement joins TRBV10-2 to TRBJ2-7; 13 bases fit TRBD2. This CDR3 is 15 amino acids long. Germline V lookup: CDR1 WSHSY, CDR2 SAAADI. The J segment lost 5 bases and the V segment lost 4 bases, leaving 5 bases of the junction unmatched. CDR3 residues: CASSAGLAGVHEQYF. The DNA of the CDR3 is TGCGCCAGCAGTGCCGGACTAGCGGGGGTCCACGAGCAGTACTTC.

The rearrangement links TRBV12-5 to TRBJ2-2; TRBD2 agrees at 8 bases. Germline values: CDR1 LGHNT, CDR2 FRNRAP. The CDR3 consists of 20 residues. CDR3 sequence (DNA): TGTGCCCGCGCTCGGGGGGGACAAGGTCCTCATGGGGCGAACACCGGGGAGCTGTTTTTT. Protein: CARARGGQGPHGANTGELFF.

This clone showed up just once. The rearrangement links TRBV7-2 to TRBJ2-3; 8 nucleotides align to TRBD2. Germline V lookup: CDR1 SGHTA, CDR2 FQGNSA. The CDR3 extends over 15 amino acids. V was pared by 1 base and J by 4 bases, with 4 bases of the junction left unmatched. The CDR3 nucleotides read TGTGCCAGCAGCTTAGACCTAGCGGGCGCAGATACGCAGTATTTT. Translation: CASSLDLAGADTQYF.

The chain joins TRBV27 to TRBJ1-5; the D is unclear. The CDR3 spans 15 residues. Germline assignment: CDR1 MNHEY and CDR2 SMNVEV (reference sequence). V lost 2 bases to trimming and J lost 2 bases, with 10 bases between them. The CDR3 reads CASSLGPMGNQPQHF. CDR3 sequence (DNA): TGTGCCAGCAGTTTAGGCCCAATGGGCAATCAGCCCCAGCATTTT.

The gene calls are TRBV10-3 and TRBJ1-2; D unresolved. This CDR3 has 14 residues. Germline V gives CDR1 ENHRY, CDR2 SYGVKD. Trimming stripped 7 bases from V and 4 bases from J, with 16 bases between. The DNA of the CDR3 is TGTGCCATCACCCTCACAGCGGCCGGCTATGGCTACACCTTC. It translates to CAITLTAAGYGYTF.

DNA for the CDR3: TGCGCCAGCGGCGACACTTCCCCTGAAGCTTTCTTT. It codes for CASGDTSPEAFF. The V gene is TRBV5-1, the J gene TRBJ1-1; D not certain. Germline V gene data show CDR1 as SGHRS and CDR2 as YFSETQ. The CDR3 has 12 amino acids. V was shortened by 7 bases and J by 6 bases, with 13 bases between the two germline ends. The whole variable domain, remainder taken from reference TRBV5-1 and TRBJ1-1, is KAGVTQTPRYLIKTRGQQVTLSCSPISGHRSVSWYQQTPGQGLQFLFEYFSETQRNKGNFPGRFSGRQFSNSRSEMNVSTLELGDSALYLCASGDTSPEAFFGQGTRLTVV.

The chain links TRBV6-5 to TRBJ1-2; the match to TRBD1 covers 9 bases. The CDR3 is 13 residues long. Germline V lookup: CDR1 MNHEY, CDR2 SVGAGI. The V gene end was trimmed by 8 bases and the J gene end by 6 bases; junction bases not matched to a gene: 7. CDR3 in amino acids: CASGSTGGDGYTF. As DNA, the CDR3 is TGTGCCAGCGGATCGACAGGGGGAGATGGCTACACCTTC.

This clone was seen a single time. This sequence joins TRBV19 and TRBJ2-1; 7 bases map to TRBD1. Germline CDR1 is LNHDA and CDR2 is SQIVND (reference sequence). This CDR3 region has 16 residues. Trimming at V came to 2 bases and at J to 7 bases, leaving 11 bases not matched to a gene. The CDR3 DNA sequence: TGTGCCAGTAGTATACTCGACAGGGCGAAATTTAATGAGCAGTTCTTC. Its protein is CASSILDRAKFNEQFF.

J is TRBJ1-5 and V is TRBV30; 9 nucleotides align to TRBD1. The V and J ends lost 3 bases and 5 bases, in that order; junction bases with no gene match: 5. CDR3 size: 14 residues. Looked up from germline, CDR1 is GTSNPN and CDR2 is SVGIG (reference sequence). CDR3 amino acids: CAWSGQGIHQPQHF. CDR3 nucleotides: TGTGCCTGGAGCGGACAGGGGATTCATCAGCCCCAGCATTTT.

The chain carries TRBV6-1 and TRBJ2-5; 8 positions match TRBD1. The CDR3 contains 18 residues. Germline trimming cut 4 bases from V and 5 bases from J; bases unmatched to any gene: 18. The germline gives CDR1 MNHNS, CDR2 SASEGT. The CDR3 loop reads CASSVSPLGTGQPETQYF. The CDR3 region has the DNA TGTGCCAGCAGTGTGTCCCCACTTGGGACAGGCCAACCGGAGACCCAGTACTTC.

The chain links TRBV10-2 to TRBJ1-1; D remains unclear. The CDR3 length is 14 residues. Germline CDR1 reads WSHSY; CDR2 reads SAAADI. The germline V and J ends were trimmed by 2 bases and 5 bases, with 12 bases remaining between them. The CDR3 reads CASSEIGDRTEAFF. The CDR3 region has the DNA TGCGCCAGCAGTGAGATCGGGGATCGAACTGAAGCTTTCTTT.

The chain is built from TRBV6-5 and TRBJ1-1, with a possible D match to TRBD1 (6 bases). Germline V gene data show CDR1 as MNHEY and CDR2 as SVGAGI. There are 14 residues in the CDR3. V lost 6 bases to trimming and J lost 1 base, with 12 bases between them. The CDR3 DNA is TGTGCCAGCAGGGACACAGGGCCGAACACTGAAGCTTTCTTT. Translation: CASRDTGPNTEAFF.

This chain uses TRBV7-2 with TRBJ1-2; D may be TRBD1 (6 bases). CDR3 size: 13 residues. Germline assignment: CDR1 SGHTA and CDR2 FQGNSA. V lost 6 bases to trimming and J lost 3 bases, with 11 bases between them. In DNA form, the CDR3 reads TGTGCCAGCAGGCGACAGGCGGACTATGGCTACACCTTC. The encoded protein is CASRRQADYGYTF. Full variable domain (rest looked up from reference TRBV7-2 and TRBJ1-2): GAGVSQSPSNKVTEKGKDVELRCDPISGHTALYWYRQSLGQGLEFLIYFQGNSAPDKSGLPSDRFSAERTGGSVSTLTIQRTQQEDSAVYLCASRRQADYGYTFGSGTRLTVV.

This rearrangement joins TRBV4-3 to TRBJ2-6, with D tentatively TRBD2 (6 bases). The germline gives CDR1 LGHNA, CDR2 YSLEER. The V gene lost 0 bases and the J gene lost 2 bases, with 8 bases spanning the gap. This CDR3 spans 16 amino acids. CDR3 sequence reads: CASSQDTGAGANVLTF. CDR3 in DNA: TGCGCCAGCAGCCAAGATACGGGGGCTGGGGCCAACGTCCTGACTTTC.

The chain has TRBV25-1 and TRBJ2-7; 7 nucleotides agree with TRBD1. The CDR3 is 15 residues long. The V and J ends lost 5 bases and 0 bases, in that order; junction bases with no gene match: 7. Germline CDR1 MGHDK, CDR2 SYGVNS. CDR3 coding DNA: TGTGCCAGCAGTCCTGGACAGGAACCCTCCTACGAGCAGTACTTC. Residues: CASSPGQEPSYEQYF.

The chain employs TRBV4-3 and TRBJ2-1; weak D call: TRBD2 (6 bases). The CDR3 loop spans 14 amino acids. CDR1 LGHNA and CDR2 YSLEER come from the germline V gene. Trimming took 0 bases from V and 7 from J, leaving 10 bases between them. The chain's CDR3 is CASSQEAGRNEQFF. As DNA, the CDR3 is TGCGCCAGCAGCCAAGAAGCAGGGAGGAATGAGCAGTTCTTC.